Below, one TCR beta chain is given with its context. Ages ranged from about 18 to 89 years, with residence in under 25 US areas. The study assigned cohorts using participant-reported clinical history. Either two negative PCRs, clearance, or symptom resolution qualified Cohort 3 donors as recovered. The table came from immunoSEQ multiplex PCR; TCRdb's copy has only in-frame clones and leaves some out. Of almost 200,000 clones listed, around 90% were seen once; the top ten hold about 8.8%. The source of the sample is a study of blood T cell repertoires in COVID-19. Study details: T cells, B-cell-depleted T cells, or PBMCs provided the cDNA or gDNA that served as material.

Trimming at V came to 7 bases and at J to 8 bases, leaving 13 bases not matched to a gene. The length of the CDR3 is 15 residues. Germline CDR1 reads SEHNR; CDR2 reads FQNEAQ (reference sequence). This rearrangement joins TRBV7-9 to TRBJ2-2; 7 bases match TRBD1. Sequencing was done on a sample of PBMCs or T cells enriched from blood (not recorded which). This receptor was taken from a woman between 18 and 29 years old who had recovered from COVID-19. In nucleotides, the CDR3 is TGTGCCAGCACCTCCCTGAGACAGGGTGCGGGGGAGCTGTTTTTT. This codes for CASTSLRQGAGELFF.